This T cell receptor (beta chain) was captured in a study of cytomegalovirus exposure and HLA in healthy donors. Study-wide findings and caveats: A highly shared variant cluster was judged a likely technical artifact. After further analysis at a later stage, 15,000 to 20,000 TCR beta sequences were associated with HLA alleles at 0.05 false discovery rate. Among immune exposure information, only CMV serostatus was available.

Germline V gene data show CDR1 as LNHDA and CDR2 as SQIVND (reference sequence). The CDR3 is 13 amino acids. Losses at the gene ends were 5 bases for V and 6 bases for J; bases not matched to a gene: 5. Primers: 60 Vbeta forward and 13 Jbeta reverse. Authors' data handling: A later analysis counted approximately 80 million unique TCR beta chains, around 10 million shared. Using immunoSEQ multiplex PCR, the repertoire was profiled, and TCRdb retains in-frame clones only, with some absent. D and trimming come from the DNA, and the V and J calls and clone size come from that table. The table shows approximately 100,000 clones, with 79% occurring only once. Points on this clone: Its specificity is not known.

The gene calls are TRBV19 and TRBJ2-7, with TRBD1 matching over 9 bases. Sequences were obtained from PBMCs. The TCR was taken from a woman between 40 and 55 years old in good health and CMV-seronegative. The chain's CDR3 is CASSLQGAGEQYF. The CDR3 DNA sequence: TGTGCCAGTAGTCTACAGGGGGCAGGCGAGCAGTACTTC.